The rows below give T cell receptor beta chains drawn from one sample of a study of kidney transplant recipient with SARS-CoV-2 infection. TCRdb re-derived calls from the reads in MiXCR, one entry per CDR3 protein. The sample includes under 300,000 distinct CDR3 sequences, 29% of them seen just once. The sample consisted of a blood sample, taken at baseline and on day 111 from a kidney transplant recipient. The receptors shown here come from a male patient aged 25-45 years who had COVID-19 and was a kidney transplant recipient. These T cells may partly come from the graft donor. CDR3s include the opening cysteine and the closing phenylalanine or tryptophan. Fields, in order: D gene, J gene, clone size, V gene, CDR3 DNA, CDR3 protein. D genes are given only for firm matches. Some rows have no size entry. The others give once, few or many, or a class for an expanded clone.

D: .
J: TRBJ1-2
size: .
V: TRBV5-4
DNA: TGTGCCAGAACTCAGAGCGTACCAGGAAAGACCTATGGCTACACCTTC
CDR3: CARTQSVPGKTYGYTF

D: .
J: TRBJ1-4
size: many
V: TRBV7-9
DNA: TGTGCCAGCAGCTTAGGAGGCGAAAAACTGTTTTTT
CDR3: CASSLGGEKLFF

D: .
J: TRBJ2-2
size: many
V: TRBV5-4
DNA: TGTGCCAGCAGTTTCGACAGATTGAACACCGGGGAGCTGTTTTTT
CDR3: CASSFDRLNTGELFF

D: .
J: TRBJ1-2
size: many
V: TRBV5-4
DNA: TGTGCCAGCACACACGGCGTACCAGGAAAGACCTATGGCTACACCTTC
CDR3: CASTHGVPGKTYGYTF

D: TRBD2
J: TRBJ2-1
size: many
V: TRBV28
DNA: TGTGCCAGCAGTTTAGGGCGGGAGTATGAGCAGTTCTTC
CDR3: CASSLGREYEQFF

D: .
J: TRBJ2-3
size: many
V: TRBV12-3/TRBV12-4
DNA: TGTGCCAGCAGTTTCTTCCCGGGAAGCACAGATACGCAGTATTTT
CDR3: CASSFFPGSTDTQYF

D: TRBD2
J: TRBJ2-1
size: few
V: TRBV20-1
DNA: TGCAGTGCTGCGACTAGCGGGAGGGCCGGGAATGAGCAGTTCTTC
CDR3: CSAATSGRAGNEQFF

D: .
J: TRBJ2-3
size: .
V: TRBV21-1
DNA: TGTGCCAGCAGCAGTCACATAGCTACAGTCATGCAAGATACGCAGTATTTT
CDR3: CASSSHIATVMQDTQYF

D: .
J: TRBJ1-1
size: many
V: TRBV7-2
DNA: TGTGCCAGCACCGAGGTGACGGGGAACACTGAAGCTTTCTTT
CDR3: CASTEVTGNTEAFF

D: TRBD2
J: TRBJ2-7
size: many
V: TRBV20-1
DNA: TGCAGTGCGCAGAGTCTAGCGGGTTACTACGAGCAGTACTTC
CDR3: CSAQSLAGYYEQYF

D: .
J: TRBJ1-2
size: many
V: TRBV19
DNA: TGTGCCAGTAGTGGCGCGCTGACAAATCGAAAGACCTATGGCTACACCTTC
CDR3: CASSGALTNRKTYGYTF

D: .
J: TRBJ1-2
size: .
V: TRBV4-3
DNA: TGCGCCAGCAGCAATGAGGGAGGACGTCGAAAGACCTATGGCTACACCTTC
CDR3: CASSNEGGRRKTYGYTF

D: .
J: TRBJ1-3
size: many
V: TRBV30
DNA: TGTGCCTGGAGGAATACAGGGAGTCTGAGGGGAAACACCATATATTTT
CDR3: CAWRNTGSLRGNTIYF

D: .
J: TRBJ2-1
size: few
V: TRBV15
DNA: TGTGCCACCCGGGACTGGGACTACAATGAGCAGTTCTTC
CDR3: CATRDWDYNEQFF

D: .
J: TRBJ1-5
size: many
V: TRBV4-1
DNA: TGCGCCAGCAGCCAAGCACAGGGTCAGCCCCAGCATTTT
CDR3: CASSQAQGQPQHF

D: .
J: TRBJ2-1
size: .
V: TRBV5-8
DNA: TGTGCCAGCAGCCCATCCAGGGTCGGAGGCAATGAGCAGTTCTTC
CDR3: CASSPSRVGGNEQFF

D: TRBD1
J: TRBJ1-1
size: many
V: TRBV18
DNA: TGTGCCAGCTTGGGACAGCTGAACACTGAAGCTTTCTTT
CDR3: CASLGQLNTEAFF

D: .
J: TRBJ1-2
size: many
V: TRBV7-9
DNA: TGTGCCAGCAGCAACTCGAACCCCGGGGGCGACTATGGCTACACCTTC
CDR3: CASSNSNPGGDYGYTF

D: .
J: TRBJ2-7
size: many
V: TRBV29-1
DNA: TGCAGCGTTCGGCCAAGCCTTTACGAGCAGTACTTC
CDR3: CSVRPSLYEQYF

D: .
J: TRBJ1-1
size: many
V: TRBV29-1
DNA: TGCAGCGTTGGTAGTCGAGGACGAGAAGCTTTCTTT
CDR3: CSVGSRGREAFF

D: .
J: TRBJ1-1
size: many
V: TRBV30
DNA: TGTGCCTGGATGCCTTTTGGGGAGAACACTGAAGCTTTCTTT
CDR3: CAWMPFGENTEAFF

D: .
J: TRBJ1-1
size: many
V: TRBV11-2
DNA: TGTGCCAGCAGCCCGACTACAGGTTCGAACACTGAAGCTTTCTTT
CDR3: CASSPTTGSNTEAFF

D: TRBD1
J: TRBJ1-1
size: many
V: TRBV20-1
DNA: TGCAGTGCTACCCCTGGACAGGGAGATTTTTTTTTT
CDR3: CSATPGQGDFFF

D: .
J: TRBJ1-1
size: many
V: TRBV6-4
DNA: TGTGCCAGCAGTGAAAAGTCTCAGCTGGAGCCTTTGAACACTGAAGCTTTCTTT
CDR3: CASSEKSQLEPLNTEAFF

D: .
J: TRBJ1-1
size: many
V: TRBV7-9
DNA: TGTGCCAGCAGCTCCCACGGCGGGAGGGATCGGTACACTGAAGCTTTCTTT
CDR3: CASSSHGGRDRYTEAFF

D: TRBD2
J: TRBJ2-1
size: .
V: TRBV12-3/TRBV12-4
DNA: TGTGCCAGCAGTTTCGCCAGCGGGAGGGGTGGCAATGAGCAGTTCTTC
CDR3: CASSFASGRGGNEQFF

D: .
J: TRBJ1-2
size: many
V: TRBV12-3/TRBV12-4
DNA: TGTGCCAGCAGTCTTGCTAACACAGCAGGAAAGACCTATGGCTACACCTTC
CDR3: CASSLANTAGKTYGYTF

D: .
J: TRBJ2-2
size: many
V: TRBV3-1
DNA: TGTGCCAGCAGCCAAGATTCCTCGACGGGTGAGGAGCTGTTTTTT
CDR3: CASSQDSSTGEELFF

D: .
J: TRBJ1-6
size: many
V: TRBV28
DNA: TGTGCCAGCAGTTTTGGAGGGGCCATTTATAATTCACCCCTCCACTTT
CDR3: CASSFGGAIYNSPLHF

D: .
J: TRBJ2-1
size: few
V: TRBV11-2
DNA: TGTGCCAGCAGCTTATTGGTCACAGGGCGCAATGAGCAGTTCTTC
CDR3: CASSLLVTGRNEQFF

D: .
J: TRBJ2-2
size: many
V: TRBV3-1
DNA: TGTGCCAGCAGCTCAGGTCATCCCATTTCAGGCTTGACCGGGGAGCTGTTTTTT
CDR3: CASSSGHPISGLTGELFF

D: .
J: TRBJ1-5
size: many
V: TRBV2
DNA: TGTGCCAGCAGTGGGGATGTGGGCAATCAGCCCCAGCATTTT
CDR3: CASSGDVGNQPQHF

D: TRBD2
J: TRBJ2-3
size: few
V: TRBV20-1
DNA: TGCAGTGCTTCCGGGGTAGCGGGAGGCCAGAGCACAGATACGCAGTATTTT
CDR3: CSASGVAGGQSTDTQYF

D: .
J: TRBJ2-7
size: many
V: TRBV5-1
DNA: TGCGCCAGCAGCGCCAGGGTCGGAGAGTACTACGAGCAGTACTTC
CDR3: CASSARVGEYYEQYF

D: .
J: TRBJ2-7
size: many
V: TRBV6-1
DNA: TGTGCCAGCAGTGAAACCTCCTACGAGCAGTACTTC
CDR3: CASSETSYEQYF

D: .
J: TRBJ2-6
size: .
V: TRBV1
DNA: TGCACCAGCAGTAGTTGTTTTTGTGCACAAAGTCGGGCCAACGTCCTGACTTTC
CDR3: CTSSSCFCAQSRANVLTF

D: TRBD1
J: TRBJ1-3
size: many
V: TRBV11-2
DNA: TGTGCCAGCAGGGATAAGGGACAGGTGTCGAGCTCTGGAAACACCATATATTTT
CDR3: CASRDKGQVSSSGNTIYF

D: TRBD2
J: TRBJ2-3
size: few
V: TRBV7-3
DNA: TGTGCCAGCAGCTTAACTCCCGGACTAGCGGGAGTGGCAGATACGCAGTATTTT
CDR3: CASSLTPGLAGVADTQYF

D: .
J: TRBJ2-5
size: .
V: TRBV6-8
DNA: TGTGCCAGCAGGGGGGACCTTCAAGAGACCCAGTACTTC
CDR3: CASRGDLQETQYF

D: TRBD2
J: TRBJ2-1
size: .
V: TRBV4-1
DNA: TGCGCCAGCAGCCAGATGACTAGCGGGGGCCTCAGCCATGAGCAGTTCTTC
CDR3: CASSQMTSGGLSHEQFF

D: .
J: TRBJ1-6
size: many
V: TRBV10-3
DNA: TGTGCCATCCGACAAGACAGCAATAATTCACCCCTCCACTTT
CDR3: CAIRQDSNNSPLHF

D: .
J: TRBJ1-2
size: many
V: TRBV4-3
DNA: TGCGCCAGCAGCCAATCAGGGAACTATGGCTACACCTTC
CDR3: CASSQSGNYGYTF